Included here is one T cell receptor beta chain sequence, with context. Its antigen is as yet unknown. The sample belongs to a study of T cells after yellow fever vaccination. Study conclusions and caveats: Compared with primary, the secondary response was weaker and peaked at day 5, not 15. Clonotypes shared by both compartments, CD4 and CD8, made up a small share. The study noted that FACS-sorted repertoires could contain abundant clonotypes contaminating from the bulk population.

5'RACE template switching produced TCR cDNA carrying a universal primer site and UMIs. One entry per CDR3 protein, called by TCRdb with MiXCR from the 5' RACE reads. The sample lists around 250,000 distinct CDR3 sequences; roughly 5.2% were seen once. V lost 2 bases and J lost 8, with 15 bases in between. CDR3 length: 13 amino acids. Germline CDR1 is GTSNPN and CDR2 is SVGIG (reference sequence). The receptor's source is a man aged 18 to 35 who received the YFV17D yellow fever vaccine. The V gene is TRBV30, the J gene TRBJ1-2; D not resolved. The sample consisted of CD4+ T cells sorted from PBMCs, taken on the day of the yellow fever booster vaccination. The CDR3 DNA is TGTGCCTGGAGTCTAGACGCTGGAGGCGGCTACACCTTC. Protein: CAWSLDAGGGYTF.